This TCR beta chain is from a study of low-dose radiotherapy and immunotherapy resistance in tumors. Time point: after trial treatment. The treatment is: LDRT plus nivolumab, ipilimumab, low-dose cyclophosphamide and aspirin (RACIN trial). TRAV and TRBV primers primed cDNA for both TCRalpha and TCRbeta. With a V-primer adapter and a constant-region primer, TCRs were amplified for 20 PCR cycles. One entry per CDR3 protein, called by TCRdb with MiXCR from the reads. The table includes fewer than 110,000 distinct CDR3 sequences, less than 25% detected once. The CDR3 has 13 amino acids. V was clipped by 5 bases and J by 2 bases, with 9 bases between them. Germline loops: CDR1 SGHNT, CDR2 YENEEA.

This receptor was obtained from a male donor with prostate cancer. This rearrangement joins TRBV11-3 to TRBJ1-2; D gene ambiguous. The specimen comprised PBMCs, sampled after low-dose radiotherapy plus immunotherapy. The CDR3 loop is CASSAPGNYGYTF. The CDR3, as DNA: TGTGCCAGCAGCGCCCCGGGGAACTATGGCTACACCTTC. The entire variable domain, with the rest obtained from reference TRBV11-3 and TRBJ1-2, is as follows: EAGVVQSPRYKIIEKKQPVAFWCNPISGHNTLYWYLQNLGQGPELLIRYENEEAVDDSQLPKDRFSAERLKGVDSTLKIQPAELGDSAVYLCASSAPGNYGYTFGSGTRLTVV.